This T cell receptor beta chain was captured in a study of T cells in Graves' hyperthyroidism and ophthalmopathy (dated by TCRdb to about 2019). Regarding the complete study: To identify TCR V-J signatures that set the groups apart, the researchers used a discovery cohort of 100 patients, made up of under 45 with Graves' ophthalmopathy and some 55 with stable Graves' hyperthyroidism. An independent validation cohort of under 20 hyperthyroidism patients and approximately 17 patients who later progressed to ophthalmopathy tested prospective prediction of ophthalmopathy. For training and testing, the 100 patients in the discovery cohort were randomly divided in a 7:3 ratio. Thyroid tissue and blood T-cell repertoires from six Graves' hyperthyroidism patients were also compared in the study. After blood sampling, hyperthyroidism patients were treated with methimazole at a starting dose of 30 mg daily, and ophthalmopathy patients were treated with high-dose intravenous methylprednisolone. According to the paper, TCR Vbeta CDR3 sequencing was carried out on 135 peripheral blood samples, which came from more than 40 ophthalmopathy, about 75 hyperthyroidism and roughly 17 progressor patients.

The TCR beta CDR3 regions were amplified from RNA transcripts. The TCR CDR3 was subjected to a first round of RT-PCR using the HTBI primer set and the Qiagen OneStep RT-PCR kit. The libraries were constructed in a second round of multiplex PCR and then size-selected and purified. The libraries were sequenced on an Illumina HiSeq2000 using paired-end 100 bp reads. In the source study's methods: SOAPnuke was used to process the raw data, removing reads that contained adapters or uncalled bases, had a mean Phred below 15, or lacked an exact match to the constant primer or identifier. High-quality paired reads were merged using COPE v1.2.5, and each unique nucleotide sequence was defined as a clonotype. MiTCR v1.1 was used to align the clonotypes against IMGT TRBV, TRBD and TRBJ reference segments. Only V-J combinations with frequency above 0.0001, covering roughly 99% of repertoires, were analysed. A TCS score was defined as the ratio between F50 (clonal expansion) and ExV (chaos), using BLOSUM62-based TCRdist between CDR3 peptides within each V-J. Welch's t-statistics and random forest reduced 514 V-J features to around 14, which were used in a naive Bayes classifier (R e1071). Thyroid-blood repertoire similarity was quantified with the Morisita-Horn index. The raw public data were reprocessed by TCRdb itself: fastp quality trimming at Q25, MiXCR clonotype calling, in-frame beta chains only. Every CDR3 protein is listed once, alongside the most common genes and DNA of its rows. TCRdb's processing, not the study's, gives the V and J calls here. Present in this sample are a few hundred thousand distinct CDR3 sequences, just over 45% of which were seen just once. The leading ten clones occupy approximately 7.5% of the sample.

For this clonotype: Which antigen it targets is not known. No base quality information exists; no much larger clone differs at one position.

From the cysteine through the phenylalanine, the CDR3 covers 13 amino acids. The entry retains the CDR3 DNA only, 39 bases that are in frame from base 1. V loses 0 bases of germline sequence and J loses 8 bases, and the interval between the two ends is 7 bases. Stable Graves' hyperthyroidism was defined as the absence of progression to ophthalmopathy over 18 months of follow-up. Hyperthyroidism patients were newly diagnosed, with disease duration under 2 months, and aged 18 to 65 years. The study excluded patients with uncontrolled infections, other autoimmune diseases, pregnancy or lactation. Diagnoses were based on clinical symptoms, serum thyroxine and TRAb, thyroid ultrasound and orbital computed tomography. Total RNA was extracted using Trizol reagent, and RNA quality was assessed on an Agilent 2100 Bioanalyzer. What the authors observed across the whole study: A 13 V-J signature model separated ophthalmopathy from stable hyperthyroidism, with 87.88% sensitivity and about 81% specificity in cross-validation and 80%/75% in testing. Sample size was not statistically predetermined, and blinding of investigators to group allocation was not performed. Blood samples also contained most of the expanded thyroid clonotypes (frequency above 0.001), which suggests that blood repertoires may reflect thyroid immune responses. In validation, progression to ophthalmopathy was predicted by the model with about 70% sensitivity and roughly 76% specificity, a median of about 6.8 months before onset.

The V and J genes are TRBV12-3 or TRBV12-4 and TRBJ1-4; the D segment cannot be called with confidence. Sequencing was done on a sample of peripheral blood or thyroid tissue (not recorded which). The source is a woman aged 18-30 years with Graves' hyperthyroidism. The nucleotide sequence reads TGTGCCAGCAGTTTAGCTACGGGGGAAAAACTGTTTTTT. It encodes CASSLATGEKLFF.